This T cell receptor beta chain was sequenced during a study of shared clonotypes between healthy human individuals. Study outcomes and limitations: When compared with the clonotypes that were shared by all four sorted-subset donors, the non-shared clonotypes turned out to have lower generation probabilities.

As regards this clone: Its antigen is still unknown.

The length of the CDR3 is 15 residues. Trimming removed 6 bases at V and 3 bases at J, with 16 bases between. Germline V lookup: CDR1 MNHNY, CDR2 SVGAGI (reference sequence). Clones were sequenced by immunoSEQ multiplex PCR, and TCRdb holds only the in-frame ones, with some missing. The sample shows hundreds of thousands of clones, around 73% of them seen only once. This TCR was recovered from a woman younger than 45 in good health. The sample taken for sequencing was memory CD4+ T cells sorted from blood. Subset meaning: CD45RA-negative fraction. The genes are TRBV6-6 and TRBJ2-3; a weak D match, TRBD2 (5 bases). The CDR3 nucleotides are TGTGCCAGCAGCCCGGGGTGGGCAGAAACAGATACGCAGTATTTT. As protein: CASSPGWAETDTQYF.